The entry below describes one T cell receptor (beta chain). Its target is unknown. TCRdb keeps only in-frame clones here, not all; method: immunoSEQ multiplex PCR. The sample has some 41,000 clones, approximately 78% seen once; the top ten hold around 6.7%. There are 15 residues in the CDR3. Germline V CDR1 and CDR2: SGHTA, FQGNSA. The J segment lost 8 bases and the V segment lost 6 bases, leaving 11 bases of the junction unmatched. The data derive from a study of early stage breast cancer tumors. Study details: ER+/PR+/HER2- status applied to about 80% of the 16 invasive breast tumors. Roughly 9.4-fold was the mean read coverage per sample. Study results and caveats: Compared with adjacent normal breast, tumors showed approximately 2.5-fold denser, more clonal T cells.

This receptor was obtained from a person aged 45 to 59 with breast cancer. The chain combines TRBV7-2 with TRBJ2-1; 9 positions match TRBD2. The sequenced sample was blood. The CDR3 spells CASSSRRGGGDEQFF. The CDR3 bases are TGTGCCAGCAGTTCAAGGCGGGGGGGCGGAGATGAGCAGTTCTTC. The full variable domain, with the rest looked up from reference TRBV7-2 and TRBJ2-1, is GAGVSQSPSNKVTEKGKDVELRCDPISGHTALYWYRQSLGQGLEFLIYFQGNSAPDKSGLPSDRFSAERTGGSVSTLTIQRTQQEDSAVYLCASSSRRGGGDEQFFGPGTRLTVL.